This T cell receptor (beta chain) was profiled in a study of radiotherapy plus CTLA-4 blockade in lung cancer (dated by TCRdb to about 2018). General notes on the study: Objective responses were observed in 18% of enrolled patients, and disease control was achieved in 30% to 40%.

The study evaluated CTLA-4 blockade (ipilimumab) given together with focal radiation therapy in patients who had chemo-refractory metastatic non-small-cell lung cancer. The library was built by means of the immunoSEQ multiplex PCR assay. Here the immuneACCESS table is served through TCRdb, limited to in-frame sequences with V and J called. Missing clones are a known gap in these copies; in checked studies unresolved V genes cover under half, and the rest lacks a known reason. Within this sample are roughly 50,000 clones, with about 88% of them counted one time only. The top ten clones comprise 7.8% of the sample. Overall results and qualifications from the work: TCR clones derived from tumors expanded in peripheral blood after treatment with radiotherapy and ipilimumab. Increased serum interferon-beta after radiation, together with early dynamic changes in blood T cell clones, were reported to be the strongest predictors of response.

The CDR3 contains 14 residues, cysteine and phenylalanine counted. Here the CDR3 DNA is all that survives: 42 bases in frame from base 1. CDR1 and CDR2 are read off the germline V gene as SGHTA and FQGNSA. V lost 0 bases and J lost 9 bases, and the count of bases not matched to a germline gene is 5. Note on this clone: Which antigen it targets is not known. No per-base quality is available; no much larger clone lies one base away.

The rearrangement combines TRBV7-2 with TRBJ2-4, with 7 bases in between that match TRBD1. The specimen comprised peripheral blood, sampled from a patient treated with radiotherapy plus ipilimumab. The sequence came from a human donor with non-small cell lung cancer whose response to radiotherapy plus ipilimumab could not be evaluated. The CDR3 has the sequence CASSLAYRGAIQYF. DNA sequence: TGTGCCAGCAGCTTAGCTTACAGGGGTGCCATTCAGTACTTC. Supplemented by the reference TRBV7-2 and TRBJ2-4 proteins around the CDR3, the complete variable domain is GAGVSQSPSNKVTEKGKDVELRCDPISGHTALYWYRQSLGQGLEFLIYFQGNSAPDKSGLPSDRFSAERTGGSVSTLTIQRTQQEDSAVYLCASSLAYRGAIQYFGAGTRLSVL.